The 8 T cell receptor beta chains given below trace back to one sample, sequenced in a study of blood T cells in healthy people across ages. Primed by a sample-barcoded 5' primer and a J-beta primer mix, a second PCR proceeded for 7 to 11 cycles. TCRdb fed the 5' RACE reads into MiXCR, producing one record per CDR3 protein. The sample records around 900,000 distinct CDR3 sequences, roughly 51% being singletons. Sequencing was done on a sample of blood. These receptors were taken from an older woman in good health.

The chain uses TRBV7-2 and TRBJ2-7; D possibly corresponds to TRBD2 (6 bases). Germline CDR1 and CDR2: SGHTA and FQGNSA. This CDR3 has 13 residues. Trimming cost V 6 bases and J 5 bases, with 14 bases left between them. CDR3 nucleotides: TGTGCCAGCAGAGCTGGGACTTCCCACGAGCAGTACTTC. Translated, it gives CASRAGTSHEQYF.

CDR3 in amino acids: CASSQDLGTGGFTQHF. As DNA, the CDR3 is TGCGCCAGCAGCCAAGATCTTGGGACAGGGGGATTCACCCAGCATTTT. The chain is built from TRBV4-1 and TRBJ1-5, with TRBD1 matching over 11 bases. The length of the CDR3 is 16 residues. Germline CDR1 reads MGHRA; CDR2 reads YSYEKL. Losses at the gene ends were 0 bases for V and 11 bases for J; bases not matched to a gene: 9.

The gene calls are TRBV6-1 and TRBJ2-5; weak D call: TRBD1 (7 bases). The CDR3 has 13 amino acids. Germline V lookup: CDR1 MNHNS, CDR2 SASEGT. Trimming removed 6 bases from V and 5 bases from J, with 13 bases in between. CDR3 sequence reads: CASSQGGWETQYF. The CDR3 DNA sequence: TGTGCCAGCAGCCAGGGGGGCTGGGAGACCCAGTACTTC.

This chain uses TRBV27 with TRBJ2-6; no firm D call. The CDR3 is 15 amino acids. Germline assignment: CDR1 MNHEY and CDR2 SMNVEV (reference sequence). Trimming took 6 bases from V and 5 from J, leaving 14 bases between them. As DNA, the CDR3 is TGTGCCAGCAGCCTCTATAGGTCTAGGGCCAACGTCCTGACTTTC. Translation: CASSLYRSRANVLTF.

This clonotype was seen a handful of times. The genes are TRBV29-1 and TRBJ2-1; TRBD2 matches 10 bases. V lost 7 bases and J lost 7; bases outside the gene matches: 19. The CDR3 consists of 17 residues. The germline gives CDR1 SQVTM, CDR2 ANQGSEA. The CDR3 spells CSANPSGSRPSRNEQFF. The CDR3 bases are TGCAGCGCTAACCCTAGCGGGAGTCGGCCGTCGAGGAATGAGCAGTTCTTC.

The chain combines TRBV7-2 with TRBJ2-7; 7 bases line up with TRBD2. This CDR3 region has 15 residues. CDR1 SGHTA and CDR2 FQGNSA come from the germline V gene. The trim removed 4 bases at V and 1 base at J, leaving 7 bases unmatched. The chain's CDR3 is CASSSRTSTSYEQYF. The CDR3 nucleotides read TGTGCCAGCAGCTCCAGGACTAGTACTTCCTACGAGCAGTACTTC.

This clonotype was observed a few times. This rearrangement joins TRBV4-1 to TRBJ2-4, with D perhaps TRBD1 or TRBD2 (5 bases each). Trimming removed 1 base at V and 4 bases at J, with 11 bases between. The length of the CDR3 is 15 residues. Germline assignment: CDR1 MGHRA and CDR2 YSYEKL. As DNA, the CDR3 is TGCGCCAGCAGCCAAGCGGGAAGGGGTAAAAACATTCAGTACTTC. Translating it yields CASSQAGRGKNIQYF.

The J gene is TRBJ2-6, the V gene TRBV5-1; D remains unclear. CDR1 is SGHRS and CDR2 is YFSETQ in the germline V gene. The CDR3 covers 16 residues. The V gene lost 4 bases and the J gene lost 2 bases, with 13 bases spanning the gap. The chain's CDR3 is CASSTGASPGANVLTF. CDR3 coding DNA: TGCGCCAGCAGCACGGGTGCAAGTCCTGGGGCCAACGTCCTGACTTTC. Drawing the rest from reference TRBV5-1 and TRBJ2-6, the complete variable domain is KAGVTQTPRYLIKTRGQQVTLSCSPISGHRSVSWYQQTPGQGLQFLFEYFSETQRNKGNFPGRFSGRQFSNSRSEMNVSTLELGDSALYLCASSTGASPGANVLTFGAGSRLTVL.